These 32 T cell receptor beta chains originate from one sample sequenced in a study of spatial heterogeneity in lung cancer. TCRdb reprocessed the 5' RACE reads via MiXCR and lists one record per CDR3 protein. The table has roughly 82,000 distinct CDR3 sequences, roughly 12% seen once. Noted time point: sample taken at primary tumor resection. In each case, whole RNA from tumor, nontumor lung or frozen PBMC was sequenced unsorted. Material: PBMCs, obtained at surgery. These receptors all come from a male donor with early-stage non-small cell lung cancer.

There are a few counts of this clonotype. V and J are TRBV20-1 and TRBJ2-2, with TRBD2 identical over 8 bases. This CDR3 comprises 15 residues. V was clipped by 0 bases and J by 1 base; unmatched bases: 1. Per germline, CDR1 DFQATT and CDR2 SNEGSKA (reference sequence). CDR3 sequence (DNA): TGCAGTGCTAGAGATACTAGCGGGAACACCGGGGAGCTGTTTTTT. Residues: CSARDTSGNTGELFF.

This clonotype turned up a few times. J is TRBJ2-7 and V is TRBV5-1, with D tentatively TRBD1 or TRBD2 (5 bases each). The CDR3 totals 13 residues. CDR1 SGHRS and CDR2 YFSETQ come from the germline V gene. V was pared by 9 bases and J by 5 bases, with 18 bases between. The CDR3 region is CATSWGGSDEQYF. The CDR3 DNA reads as TGCGCCACCTCCTGGGGCGGGTCTGACGAGCAGTACTTC. The complete variable domain, with remaining parts taken from reference TRBV5-1 and TRBJ2-7, reads KAGVTQTPRYLIKTRGQQVTLSCSPISGHRSVSWYQQTPGQGLQFLFEYFSETQRNKGNFPGRFSGRQFSNSRSEMNVSTLELGDSALYLCATSWGGSDEQYFGPGTRLTVT.

The V gene is TRBV19, the J gene TRBJ2-1, with D possibly being TRBD1 or TRBD2 (5 bases each). This CDR3 region has 14 residues. The V and J ends lost 3 bases and 6 bases respectively, with 12 bases between them. The germline V gene encodes CDR1 LNHDA and CDR2 SQIVND (reference sequence). In nucleotides, the CDR3 is TGTGCCAGTAGTATCCTGCTGAGGGGCAATGAGCAGTTCTTC. Translation gives CASSILLRGNEQFF.

This clonotype appeared many times. The V and J genes are TRBV29-1 and TRBJ2-1, with D perhaps matching TRBD1 or TRBD2 (5 bases each). Trimming removed 8 bases from V and 4 bases from J, with 12 bases in between. Germline V gives CDR1 SQVTM, CDR2 ANQGSEA. The length of the CDR3 is 12 residues. For the CDR3, the DNA is TGCAGCACTGGGACGGCTTACAATGAGCAGTTCTTC. Amino acid sequence: CSTGTAYNEQFF.

This clonotype was seen many times. This chain uses TRBV29-1 with TRBJ1-2, with D unclear. V was shortened by 0 bases and J by 4 bases, with 3 bases between the two germline ends. There are 11 residues in the CDR3. CDR1 is SQVTM and CDR2 is ANQGSEA in the germline V gene. The chain's CDR3 is CSVEEGYGYTF. CDR3 sequence (DNA): TGCAGCGTTGAAGAAGGCTATGGCTACACCTTC.

The sample holds a few counts of this clonotype. The chain carries TRBV19 and TRBJ2-2; D possibly corresponds to TRBD1 (7 bases). V was trimmed by 5 bases and J by 5 bases, leaving 15 bases between them. Germline-derived CDR1 and CDR2 are LNHDA and SQIVND (reference sequence). The CDR3 covers 15 residues. The CDR3 spells CASSSQGRFTGELFF. DNA of the CDR3: TGTGCCAGTAGTTCACAGGGGAGGTTTACCGGGGAGCTGTTTTTT.

The chain joins TRBV11-2 to TRBJ1-6; no reliable D call. The CDR3 covers 13 residues. Germline V lookup: CDR1 SGHAT, CDR2 FQNNGV. Between the trimmed V and J ends, which lost 0 bases and 8 bases, there was a span of 5 bases. For the CDR3, the DNA is TGTGCCAGCAGCTTAGAGACGGATTCACCCCTCCACTTT. This gives the protein CASSLETDSPLHF. The variable domain in full, completed from reference TRBV11-2 and TRBJ1-6, reads EAGVAQSPRYKIIEKRQSVAFWCNPISGHATLYWYQQILGQGPKLLIQFQNNGVVDDSQLPKDRFSAERLKGVDSTLKIQPAKLEDSAVYLCASSLETDSPLHFGNGTRLTVT.

There are a few counts of this clonotype. This sequence joins TRBV5-1 and TRBJ2-4; D gene unclear. Trimming cost V 0 bases and J 0 bases, with 13 bases left between them. The CDR3 has 17 amino acids. Germline V gene sequence: CDR1 SGHRS, CDR2 YFSETQ. The CDR3 bases are TGCGCCAGCAGCTTGGAGTCAACTTCCTTAGCCAAAAACATTCAGTACTTC. It encodes CASSLESTSLAKNIQYF.

The genes are TRBV19 and TRBJ1-5; no definite D call. The CDR3 consists of 15 residues. The germline V gene encodes CDR1 LNHDA and CDR2 SQIVND (reference sequence). The V gene lost 5 bases and the J gene lost 2 bases, with 13 bases spanning the gap. The CDR3 reads CASSPEVMGNQPQHF. DNA for the CDR3: TGTGCCAGTAGTCCTGAGGTGATGGGCAATCAGCCCCAGCATTTT.

This clonotype turned up a few times. The rearrangement uses TRBV24-1 and TRBJ2-1; D is uncertain. Germline-derived CDR1 and CDR2 are KGHDR and SFDVKD. V gave up 4 bases and J gave up 6 bases, with 15 bases separating them. This CDR3 is 15 amino acids long. The CDR3 DNA reads TGTGCCACCAGTGACCATCAACTCGCCGGCAATGAGCAGTTCTTC. Translating gives CATSDHQLAGNEQFF.

This clonotype showed up just a few times. The chain uses TRBV7-9 and TRBJ2-3; D is undetermined. This CDR3 region has 13 residues. V shed 5 bases and J shed 3 bases, with 9 bases lying between them. The germline gives CDR1 SEHNR, CDR2 FQNEAQ (reference sequence). The CDR3 DNA is TGTGCCAGCAGCCCTTTATATACAGATACGCAGTATTTT. This translates into CASSPLYTDTQYF.

This clonotype was seen at least ten times. This chain uses TRBV20-1 with TRBJ1-2; D not certain. CDR1 and CDR2 from the germline V gene are DFQATT and SNEGSKA (reference sequence). Deletions cut 5 bases from V and 8 bases from J, with 18 bases between. The CDR3 has 13 amino acids. The CDR3, as DNA: TGCAGTGCTGGATCCGGGAAATTGGAGGGCTACACCTTC. Protein: CSAGSGKLEGYTF.

This sequence joins TRBV2 and TRBJ2-3; 10 positions match TRBD2. The V gene's germline CDR1 is SNHLY and CDR2 FYNNEI. This CDR3 comprises 15 residues. V gave up 3 bases and J gave up 3 bases; unmatched junction bases: 3. CDR3 in DNA: TGTGCCAGCAGTGACCCTAGCGGGAGAACAGATACGCAGTATTTT. Amino acids: CASSDPSGRTDTQYF.

The gene calls are TRBV6-1 and TRBJ2-7, with D possibly matching TRBD2 (5 bases). The V gene lost 6 bases and the J gene lost 4 bases, with 13 bases spanning the gap. Germline lookup yields CDR1 MNHNS and CDR2 SASEGT. The CDR3 extends over 13 amino acids. CDR3 sequence: CASSPEGRYEQYF. As DNA, the CDR3 is TGTGCCAGCAGCCCCGAGGGTCGGTACGAGCAGTACTTC.

This clonotype appeared a few times. The chain couples TRBV5-1 to TRBJ2-1, with 8 nucleotides matching TRBD2. V trimming: 2 bases; J trimming: 7 bases; junction bases outside the gene matches: 5. The CDR3 is made up of 14 amino acids. Germline values: CDR1 SGHRS, CDR2 YFSETQ. DNA for the CDR3: TGCGCCAGCAGCTTAAGCGGGAGTGGGAATGAGCAGTTCTTC. Amino acids: CASSLSGSGNEQFF. Full variable domain (missing parts from reference TRBV5-1 and TRBJ2-1): KAGVTQTPRYLIKTRGQQVTLSCSPISGHRSVSWYQQTPGQGLQFLFEYFSETQRNKGNFPGRFSGRQFSNSRSEMNVSTLELGDSALYLCASSLSGSGNEQFFGPGTRLTVL.

This clonotype was observed at least ten times. The V gene is TRBV28, the J gene TRBJ1-5; a possible D gene is TRBD1 (5 bases). In germline, CDR1 is MDHEN, CDR2 SYDVKM. With 6 bases removed from V and 9 bases from J, the gap between germline ends came to 18 bases. This CDR3 is built from 14 residues. Written as DNA, the CDR3 is TGTGCCAGCAGCCTTGATAGGCCGGGGGGGCCCCAGCATTTT. Protein product: CASSLDRPGGPQHF.

This sequence joins TRBV7-3 and TRBJ2-2; D is ambiguous. Germline V gives CDR1 SGHTA, CDR2 FQGTGA. The CDR3 covers 12 residues. V gave up 4 bases and J gave up 8 bases, with 8 bases separating them. The CDR3 DNA reads TGTGCCAGCAGCTCGAATCGTGGGGAGCTGTTTTTT. This codes for CASSSNRGELFF.

V is TRBV18 and J is TRBJ2-5, with unresolved D. V was cut by 0 bases and J by 0 bases, with 8 bases left in between. This CDR3 spans 15 amino acids. Looked up from germline, CDR1 is KGHSH and CDR2 is LQKENI. The CDR3: CASSPPSEYQETQYF. Written as DNA, the CDR3 is TGTGCCAGCTCACCACCGTCTGAGTACCAAGAGACCCAGTACTTC.

The chain employs TRBV5-4 and TRBJ1-5; a possible D gene is TRBD1 (5 bases). V was cut by 0 bases and J by 4 bases, with 8 bases left in between. This CDR3 is built from 14 residues. Per germline, CDR1 SGHNT and CDR2 YYREEE (reference sequence). CDR3: CASSLEGKNQPQHF. The DNA for the CDR3 is TGTGCCAGCAGCTTGGAGGGGAAAAATCAGCCCCAGCATTTT.

This clonotype was seen a single time. The chain is built from TRBV10-3 and TRBJ2-7; D may be TRBD2 (7 bases). Germline V CDR1 and CDR2: ENHRY, SYGVKD. The CDR3 is 14 residues long. V lost 0 bases and J lost 6, with 12 bases in between. Here the CDR3 reads CAISESGGGGEQYF. The DNA for the CDR3 is TGTGCCATCAGTGAGTCGGGAGGGGGAGGCGAGCAGTACTTC.

In its sample, this clonotype was seen many times. The chain uses TRBV10-2 and TRBJ2-3; D not certain. Germline V gene sequence: CDR1 WSHSY, CDR2 SAAADI. With 0 bases removed from V and 7 bases from J, the gap between germline ends came to 11 bases. The CDR3 is 14 residues long. CDR3 residues: CASSESAAKNTQYF. CDR3 bases: TGCGCCAGCAGTGAGTCTGCCGCCAAAAATACGCAGTATTTT.

The rearrangement joins TRBV7-2 to TRBJ2-1; D gene ambiguous. The ends were cut back, 1 base at V and 10 bases at J, with 17 bases in the middle. Germline V gives CDR1 SGHTA, CDR2 FQGNSA. This CDR3 is built from 15 residues. The CDR3 protein is CASSLEPAASTEQFF. The DNA of the CDR3 is TGTGCCAGCAGCTTAGAACCCGCGGCCTCCACAGAGCAGTTCTTC.

There are a few counts of this clonotype. V gene TRBV3-1 combines with J gene TRBJ2-7; D unresolved. The germline V and J ends were trimmed by 1 base and 0 bases, with 10 bases remaining between them. Looked up from germline, CDR1 is LGHDT and CDR2 is YNNKEL (reference sequence). This CDR3 has 15 amino acids. CDR3 sequence: CASSQATWSSYEQYF. The CDR3 DNA follows: TGTGCCAGCAGCCAAGCTACGTGGAGCTCCTACGAGCAGTACTTC.

This clonotype has a handful of counts. V usage is TRBV29-1 and J usage is TRBJ2-7, with D perhaps matching TRBD2 (5 bases). The CDR3 has 16 amino acids. Germline CDR1 is SQVTM and CDR2 is ANQGSEA. Trimming shortened V by 3 bases and J by 2 bases, and 20 bases separated the two germline ends. CDR3 region: CSVDGVVRRLTYEQYF. CDR3 coding DNA: TGCAGCGTTGACGGGGTCGTGCGACGGTTGACCTACGAGCAGTACTTC.

This clonotype was counted between two and nine times. The rearrangement joins TRBV3-1 to TRBJ2-3, with D perhaps being TRBD1 or TRBD2 (5 bases each). The V gene's germline CDR1 is LGHDT and CDR2 YNNKEL (reference sequence). The germline V and J ends were trimmed by 4 bases and 0 bases, with 11 bases remaining between them. The CDR3 runs 15 residues. The CDR3 is CASSRDRESTDTQYF. Here the CDR3 DNA reads TGTGCCAGCAGCCGGGACCGGGAAAGCACAGATACGCAGTATTTT.

The table lists this clonotype with a few counts. V gene TRBV27 combines with J gene TRBJ1-1; the D is unclear. V was shortened by 8 bases and J by 3 bases, with 16 bases between the two germline ends. The CDR3 length is 14 residues. Per germline, CDR1 MNHEY and CDR2 SMNVEV (reference sequence). The CDR3 loop is CASRRVDRDTEAFF. In DNA form, the CDR3 reads TGTGCCAGCCGGAGGGTGGATAGGGACACTGAAGCTTTCTTT.

This clonotype was seen a handful of times. The chain joins TRBV3-1 to TRBJ2-3; TRBD1 agrees at 9 bases. This CDR3 is built from 16 residues. Germline V gene lookup returns CDR1 LGHDT and CDR2 YNNKEL (reference sequence). The ends lost 0 bases at V and 6 bases at J; junction bases unmatched: 7. The CDR3 loop is CASSQDLGQGADTQYF. The DNA of the CDR3 is TGTGCCAGCAGCCAAGATTTGGGACAGGGAGCCGATACGCAGTATTTT.

The V gene is TRBV15, the J gene TRBJ1-3; unclear D gene. V dropped 3 bases and J dropped 2 bases, with 8 bases sitting between them. The CDR3 runs to 14 residues. Germline CDR1 reads LNHNV; CDR2 reads YYDKDF (reference sequence). The CDR3 nucleotides read TGTGCCACCAGCAGCCAATGGGCTGGAAACACCATATATTTT. The encoded protein is CATSSQWAGNTIYF.

This clonotype was seen just once. This rearrangement joins TRBV5-1 to TRBJ2-1, with 10 nucleotides matching TRBD2. Germline assignment: CDR1 SGHRS and CDR2 YFSETQ. This CDR3 contains 16 residues. J gave up 6 bases and V 1 base, and 7 bases lay outside the gene matches. CDR3 sequence reads: CASSLTPGTSANEQFF. The CDR3 coding sequence is TGCGCCAGCAGCTTGACCCCCGGGACTAGCGCCAATGAGCAGTTCTTC.

This sequence joins TRBV5-1 and TRBJ2-3; D may be TRBD1 (6 bases). The V and J ends lost 4 bases and 2 bases respectively, with 14 bases between them. The germline V gene encodes CDR1 SGHRS and CDR2 YFSETQ. CDR3 size: 15 residues. The CDR3 bases are TGCGCCAGCAGCGCCCCGGGACAAGACACAGATACGCAGTATTTT. It encodes CASSAPGQDTDTQYF.

This clonotype was recorded a few times. For the CDR3, the DNA is TGCGCCAGCAGCTTGTTAGCAGCAAACACCGGGGAGCTGTTTTTT. Amino acid sequence: CASSLLAANTGELFF. The rearrangement links TRBV5-1 to TRBJ2-2; D call uncertain. Trimming cost V 1 base and J 2 bases, with 9 bases left between them. Germline CDR1 is SGHRS and CDR2 is YFSETQ. The CDR3 length is 15 residues. Using reference TRBV5-1 and TRBJ2-2 for the parts outside the CDR3, the full variable domain is KAGVTQTPRYLIKTRGQQVTLSCSPISGHRSVSWYQQTPGQGLQFLFEYFSETQRNKGNFPGRFSGRQFSNSRSEMNVSTLELGDSALYLCASSLLAANTGELFFGEGSRLTVL.

This clonotype was recorded at least ten times. CDR3 residues: CASSLSGQGMITEAFF. The DNA for the CDR3 is TGTGCCAGCAGTTTATCGGGACAGGGGATGATCACTGAAGCTTTCTTT. The chain recombines TRBV27 with TRBJ1-1; 10 bases align to TRBD1. V dropped 0 bases and J dropped 4; count of bases not matched to a gene: 5. Germline CDR1 reads MNHEY; CDR2 reads SMNVEV (reference sequence). The CDR3 is 16 amino acids.